This T cell receptor (beta chain) originates from a study of blood T cell repertoires in COVID-19. For this clone: Additional DNA sequences in this sample encode the identical CDR3.

TCRdb's table, derived via immunoSEQ multiplex PCR, lists solely in-frame clones and lacks some. The data show some 160,000 clones, 65% to 90% seen once. This CDR3 has 15 residues. Trimming at V came to 5 bases and at J to 0 bases, leaving 4 bases not matched to a gene. In germline, CDR1 is MDHEN, CDR2 SYDVKM. Sequenced material: peripheral blood. The receptor comes from a human donor in a cohort sampled during active COVID-19. This chain uses TRBV28 with TRBJ2-1, with 7 bases aligning to TRBD2. The CDR3 protein is CASSPPGGSYNEQFF. The CDR3 coding sequence is TGTGCCAGCAGTCCCCCGGGGGGCTCCTACAATGAGCAGTTCTTC.